This T cell receptor (beta chain) was recorded in a study of CD8+ T cells in alopecia areata. Study-level information: Treated patients were dosed with oral tofacitinib, taking 5 to 10 mg twice daily. Findings and limits, study-wide: Clarity of TCR sharing across patients fell short of that in mice, possibly HLA-related. Sequencing of scalp samples also captures resident alphabeta T cells of normal skin.

Treatment described: oral pan-JAK inhibitor, 5-10 mg twice daily. In alopecia areata patients, both lesional scalp punch biopsies and peripheral blood were collected. This CDR3 has 11 residues. Per the germline V gene, CDR1 is ENHRY and CDR2 is SYGVKD. V lost 8 bases to trimming and J lost 9 bases, with 12 bases between them. This clone occurred a few times. The antigen remains undetermined. As the sequencing template, cDNA was produced by extracting RNA and reverse transcribing it. Clones were sequenced by immunoSEQ multiplex PCR, and TCRdb holds only the in-frame ones, with some missing. The table includes around 19,000 clones, 50% to 70% detected once.

The sample here was skin, taken at week 4, from a patient treated with tofacitinib. The clonotype comes from a human donor with alopecia areata. The gene calls are TRBV10-3 and TRBJ2-3; D is uncertain. CDR3 sequence: CAIDGTGTQYF. Written as DNA, the CDR3 is TGTGCCATCGACGGAACCGGCACGCAGTATTTT.